This TCR beta chain was recovered during a study of T cell clonotyping in hematopoietic cell transplantation. V gave up 2 bases and J gave up 2 bases; unmatched junction bases: 6. Germline V gene sequence: CDR1 SGDLS, CDR2 YYNGEE. The CDR3 spans 16 residues. For this clone: The antigen remains unidentified.

The assay was immunoSEQ multiplex PCR, and TCRdb's table has in-frame clones only and misses some. This sample yields about 28,000 clones, of which 82% are seen a single time; about 1.8% belongs to the top ten. The time point: recipient sample about 28 days before transplant, after cytoreduction. Recipients were bled about 28 days pretransplant and at posttransplant days 30, 100, 180. The study's findings and limits: Higher Inverse Simpson Index values in graft donor and pretransplant recipient predicted broader posttransplant TCR diversity.

V usage is TRBV9 and J usage is TRBJ2-1; 8 positions match TRBD1. The clonotype originates from a middle-aged man with acute myeloid leukemia. Some clones in this sample may be carry-over from other donors' samples. Material: peripheral blood mononuclear cells, obtained before stem cell transplant. CDR3 sequence (DNA): TGTGCCAGCAGCGTGACCGGACAGGGTCCCTACAATGAGCAGTTCTTC. Translating gives CASSVTGQGPYNEQFF.